The 8 T cell receptor beta chains in this list originate from one sample, sequenced in a study of OX40 agonist ivuxolimab in advanced cancers. Clones were sequenced by immunoSEQ multiplex PCR, and TCRdb holds only the in-frame ones, with some missing. The sample has some 50,000 clones, 90% to 95% seen once. The source was CD4+ or CD8+ T cells sorted from blood, collected in a trial of the OX40 agonist ivuxolimab. Receptor source: an adult with an advanced solid tumor such as melanoma, head and neck, liver or kidney cancer.

This sequence joins TRBV21-1 and TRBJ1-1; the table calls TRBD1, which could not be checked here. TRBV21-1 is given as a pseudogene. The CDR3 runs to 14 residues. CDR3 coding DNA: TGTGCCAGCCCCGTTGGGACAGGGGACACTGAAGCTTTCTTT. It is translated as CASPVGTGDTEAFF.

The chain links TRBV5-5 to TRBJ2-1; D is unresolved. CDR3 length equals 15 residues. Per the germline V gene, CDR1 is SGHKS and CDR2 is YYEKEE (reference sequence). With 3 bases removed from V and 7 bases from J, the gap between germline ends came to 17 bases. The CDR3 DNA follows: TGTGCCAGCAGCTCAACGTACTGGCGAGAAAATGAGCAGTTCTTC. Its translation: CASSSTYWRENEQFF.

The chain carries TRBV5-6 and TRBJ1-2; perhaps TRBD1 as D (5 bases). This CDR3 has 14 residues. Germline V gene data show CDR1 as SGHDT and CDR2 as YYEEEE. Trimming left V 0 bases short and J 4 bases short, with 10 bases between. The CDR3 spells CASSLGDPVYGYTF. The DNA of the CDR3 is TGTGCCAGCAGCTTGGGGGACCCAGTCTATGGCTACACCTTC. The entire variable domain, with the rest obtained from reference TRBV5-6 and TRBJ1-2, is as follows: DAGVTQSPTHLIKTRGQQVTLRCSPKSGHDTVSWYQQALGQGPQFIFQYYEEEERQRGNFPDRFSGHQFPNYSSELNVNALLLGDSALYLCASSLGDPVYGYTFGSGTRLTVV.

This chain uses TRBV27 with TRBJ1-2; tentative D call: TRBD1 (5 bases). V was trimmed by 6 bases and J by 6 bases, leaving 20 bases between them. Germline CDR1 MNHEY, CDR2 SMNVEV (reference sequence). This CDR3 is 15 amino acids long. CDR3 bases: TGTGCCAGCAGGACCTTAGGGACGGAGGAGAATGGCTACACCTTC. It translates to CASRTLGTEENGYTF.

The CDR3 bases are TGTGCCAGCAGCGCGGGGGGGACAGGGAATACAGATACGCAGTATTTT. Amino acid sequence: CASSAGGTGNTDTQYF. The V call is TRBV9, the J call TRBJ2-3; perhaps TRBD1 as D (9 bases). The length of the CDR3 is 16 residues. The V gene's germline CDR1 is SGDLS and CDR2 YYNGEE. V gave up 3 bases and J gave up 3 bases, with 17 bases separating them. Variable domain in full (rest from reference TRBV9 and TRBJ2-3): DSGVTQTPKHLITATGQRVTLRCSPRSGDLSVYWYQQSLDQGLQFLIQYYNGEERAKGNILERFSAQQFPDLHSELNLSSLELGDSALYFCASSAGGTGNTDTQYFGPGTRLTVL.

The chain recombines TRBV15 with TRBJ2-3, with TRBD2 identical over 9 bases. The length of the CDR3 is 14 residues. The ends lost 1 base at V and 4 bases at J; junction bases unmatched: 0. CDR1 and CDR2 from the germline V gene are LNHNV and YYDKDF (reference sequence). In nucleotides, the CDR3 is TGTGCCACCAGCAGAGTAGCGGGAGCAGATACGCAGTATTTT. Amino acid sequence: CATSRVAGADTQYF.

The chain employs TRBV7-8 and TRBJ2-7; the D is unclear. Germline assignment: CDR1 SGHVS and CDR2 FQNEAQ. This CDR3 spans 14 amino acids. V lost 5 bases to trimming and J lost 0 bases, with 11 bases between them. The CDR3 DNA sequence: TGTGCCAGCAGCCCTCGAAGGAGCTCCTACGAGCAGTACTTC. It codes for CASSPRRSSYEQYF.

This clone was found once. The chain joins TRBV4-1 to TRBJ2-1; 13 bases agree with TRBD2. This CDR3 is built from 17 residues. V was clipped by 2 bases and J by 8 bases; unmatched bases: 9. In germline, CDR1 is MGHRA, CDR2 YSYEKL. CDR3 loop: CASSQQDAGLAGYEQFF. CDR3 in DNA: TGCGCCAGCAGCCAACAAGACGCGGGACTAGCGGGATATGAGCAGTTCTTC.